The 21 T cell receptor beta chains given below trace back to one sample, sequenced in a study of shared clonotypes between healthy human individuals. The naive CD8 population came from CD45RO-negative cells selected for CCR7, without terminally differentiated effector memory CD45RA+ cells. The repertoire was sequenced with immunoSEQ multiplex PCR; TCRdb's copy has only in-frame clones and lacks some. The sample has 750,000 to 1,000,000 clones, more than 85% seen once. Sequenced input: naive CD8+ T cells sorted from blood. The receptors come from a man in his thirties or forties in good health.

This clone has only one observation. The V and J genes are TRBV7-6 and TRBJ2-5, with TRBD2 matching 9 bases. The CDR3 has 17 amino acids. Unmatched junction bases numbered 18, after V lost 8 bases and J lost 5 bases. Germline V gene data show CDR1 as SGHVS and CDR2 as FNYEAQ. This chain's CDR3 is CASEKSSGRLFRETQYF. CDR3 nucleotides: TGTGCCAGCGAGAAAAGTAGCGGGAGATTGTTTCGCGAGACCCAGTACTTC.

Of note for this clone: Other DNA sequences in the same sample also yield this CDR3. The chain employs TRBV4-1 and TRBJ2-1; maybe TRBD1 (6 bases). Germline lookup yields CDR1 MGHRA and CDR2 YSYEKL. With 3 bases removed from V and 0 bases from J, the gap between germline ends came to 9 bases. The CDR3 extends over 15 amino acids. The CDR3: CASSQDRSSYNEQFF. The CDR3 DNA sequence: TGCGCCAGCAGCCAGGACAGAAGCTCCTACAATGAGCAGTTCTTC.

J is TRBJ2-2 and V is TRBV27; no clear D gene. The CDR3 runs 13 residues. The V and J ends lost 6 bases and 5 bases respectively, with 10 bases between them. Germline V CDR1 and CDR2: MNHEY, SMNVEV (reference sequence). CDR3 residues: CASSPRRTGELFF. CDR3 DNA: TGTGCCAGCAGCCCGCGTCGGACCGGGGAGCTGTTTTTT.

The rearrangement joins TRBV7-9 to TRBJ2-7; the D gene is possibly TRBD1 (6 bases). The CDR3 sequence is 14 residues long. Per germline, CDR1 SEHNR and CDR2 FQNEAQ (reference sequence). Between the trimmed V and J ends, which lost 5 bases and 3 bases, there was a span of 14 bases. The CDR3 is CASSQGRGNYEQYF. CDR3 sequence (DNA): TGTGCCAGCAGCCAGGGCAGGGGAAACTACGAGCAGTACTTC.

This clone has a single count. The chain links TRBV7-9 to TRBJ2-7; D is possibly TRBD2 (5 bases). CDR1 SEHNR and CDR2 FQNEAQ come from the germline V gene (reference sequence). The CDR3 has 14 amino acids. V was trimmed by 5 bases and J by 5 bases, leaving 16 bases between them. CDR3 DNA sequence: TGTGCCAGCAGCCCCCCGGGGTTCGCCCACGAGCAGTACTTC. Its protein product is CASSPPGFAHEQYF. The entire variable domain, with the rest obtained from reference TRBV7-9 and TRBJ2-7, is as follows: DTGVSQNPRHKITKRGQNVTFRCDPISEHNRLYWYRQTLGQGPEFLTYFQNEAQLEKSRLLSDRFSAERPKGSFSTLEIQRTEQGDSAMYLCASSPPGFAHEQYFGPGTRLTVT.

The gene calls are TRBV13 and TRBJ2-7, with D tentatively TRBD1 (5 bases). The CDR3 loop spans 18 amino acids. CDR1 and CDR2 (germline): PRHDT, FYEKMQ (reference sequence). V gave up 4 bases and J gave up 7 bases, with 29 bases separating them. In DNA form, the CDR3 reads TGTGCCAGCAGCTCGGCTGGGCGCCAGGGTCCGCTTACTGAGGAGCAGTACTTC. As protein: CASSSAGRQGPLTEEQYF.

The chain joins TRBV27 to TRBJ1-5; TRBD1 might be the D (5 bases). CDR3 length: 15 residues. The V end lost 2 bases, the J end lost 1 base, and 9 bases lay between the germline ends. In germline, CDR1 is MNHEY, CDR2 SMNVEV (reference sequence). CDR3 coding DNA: TGTGCCAGCAGTTTAGATTGGGGGAGCAATCAGCCCCAGCATTTT. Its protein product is CASSLDWGSNQPQHF.

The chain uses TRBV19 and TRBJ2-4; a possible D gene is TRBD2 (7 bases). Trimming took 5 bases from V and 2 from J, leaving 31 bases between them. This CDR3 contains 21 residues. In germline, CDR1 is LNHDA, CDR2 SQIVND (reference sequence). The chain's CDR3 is CASSLTHTLGGGPLSKNIQYF. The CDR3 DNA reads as TGTGCCAGTAGTCTCACTCATACACTAGGGGGAGGGCCGTTATCCAAAAACATTCAGTACTTC.

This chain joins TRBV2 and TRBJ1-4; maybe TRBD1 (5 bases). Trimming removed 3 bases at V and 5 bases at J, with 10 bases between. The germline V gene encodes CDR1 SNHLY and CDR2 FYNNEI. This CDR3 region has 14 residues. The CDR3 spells CASSEARVNEKLFF. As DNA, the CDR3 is TGTGCCAGCAGTGAGGCCAGGGTCAATGAAAAACTGTTTTTT.

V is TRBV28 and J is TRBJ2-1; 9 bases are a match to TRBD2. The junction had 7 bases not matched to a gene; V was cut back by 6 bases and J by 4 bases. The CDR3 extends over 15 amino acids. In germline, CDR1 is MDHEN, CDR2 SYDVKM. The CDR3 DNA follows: TGTGCCAGCAGGGCAGCGGGAGGAATTTACAATGAGCAGTTCTTC. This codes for CASRAAGGIYNEQFF. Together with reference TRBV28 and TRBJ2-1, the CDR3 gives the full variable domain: DVKVTQSSRYLVKRTGEKVFLECVQDMDHENMFWYRQDPGLGLRLIYFSYDVKMKEKGDIPEGYSVSREKKERFSLILESASTNQTSMYLCASRAAGGIYNEQFFGPGTRLTVL.

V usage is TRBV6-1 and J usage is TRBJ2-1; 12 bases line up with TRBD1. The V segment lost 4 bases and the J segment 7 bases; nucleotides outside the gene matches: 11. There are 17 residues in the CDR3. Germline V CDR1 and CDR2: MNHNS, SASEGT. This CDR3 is CASSGWDRDRGRNEQFF. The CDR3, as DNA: TGTGCCAGCAGTGGCTGGGACCGGGACAGGGGGCGGAATGAGCAGTTCTTC.

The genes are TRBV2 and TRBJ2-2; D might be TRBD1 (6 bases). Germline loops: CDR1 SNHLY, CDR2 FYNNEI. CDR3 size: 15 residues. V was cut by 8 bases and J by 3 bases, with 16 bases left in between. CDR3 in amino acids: CASGSGDKDTGELFF. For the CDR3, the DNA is TGTGCCAGCGGGAGTGGGGACAAAGACACCGGGGAGCTGTTTTTT.

The DNA for the CDR3 is TGTGCCAGCAGCCAAGAAATCGGGGCGGGAGGCCATGAGCAGTTCTTC. This sequence encodes CASSQEIGAGGHEQFF. This chain links TRBV14 with TRBJ2-1; 8 bases are a match to TRBD2. CDR3 size: 16 residues. The V gene end was trimmed by 0 bases and the J gene end by 8 bases; junction bases not matched to a gene: 9. Germline CDR1 and CDR2: SGHDN and FVKESK.

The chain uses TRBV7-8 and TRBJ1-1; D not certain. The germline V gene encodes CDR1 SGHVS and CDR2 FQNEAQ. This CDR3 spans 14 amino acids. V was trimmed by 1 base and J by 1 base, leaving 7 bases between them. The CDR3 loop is CASSLGGWNTEAFF. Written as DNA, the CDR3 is TGTGCCAGCAGCTTAGGAGGATGGAACACTGAAGCTTTCTTT.

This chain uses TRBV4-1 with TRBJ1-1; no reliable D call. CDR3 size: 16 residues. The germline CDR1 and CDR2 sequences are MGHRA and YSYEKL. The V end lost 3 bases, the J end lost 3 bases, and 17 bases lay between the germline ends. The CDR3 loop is CASSHPRRDRDTEAFF. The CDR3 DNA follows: TGCGCCAGCAGCCACCCGAGGAGGGATCGGGACACTGAAGCTTTCTTT.

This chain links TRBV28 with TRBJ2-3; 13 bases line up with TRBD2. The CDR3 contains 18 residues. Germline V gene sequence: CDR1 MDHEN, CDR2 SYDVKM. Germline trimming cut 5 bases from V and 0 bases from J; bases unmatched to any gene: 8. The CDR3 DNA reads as TGTGCCAGCAGTGTGGGACTAGCGGGGCCGACTAGCACAGATACGCAGTATTTT. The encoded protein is CASSVGLAGPTSTDTQYF. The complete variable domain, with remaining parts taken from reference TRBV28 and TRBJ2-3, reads DVKVTQSSRYLVKRTGEKVFLECVQDMDHENMFWYRQDPGLGLRLIYFSYDVKMKEKGDIPEGYSVSREKKERFSLILESASTNQTSMYLCASSVGLAGPTSTDTQYFGPGTRLTVL.

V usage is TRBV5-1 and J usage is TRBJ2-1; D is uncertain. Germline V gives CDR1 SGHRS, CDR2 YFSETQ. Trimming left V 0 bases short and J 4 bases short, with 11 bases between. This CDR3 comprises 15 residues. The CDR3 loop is CASSLGAAKYNEQFF. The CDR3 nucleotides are TGCGCCAGCAGCTTGGGGGCGGCAAAATACAATGAGCAGTTCTTC.

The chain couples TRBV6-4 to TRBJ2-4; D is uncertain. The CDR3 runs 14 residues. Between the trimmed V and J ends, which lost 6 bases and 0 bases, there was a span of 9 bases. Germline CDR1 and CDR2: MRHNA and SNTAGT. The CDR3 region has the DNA TGTGCCAGCAGCCATCGATTAGCCAAAAACATTCAGTACTTC. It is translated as CASSHRLAKNIQYF.

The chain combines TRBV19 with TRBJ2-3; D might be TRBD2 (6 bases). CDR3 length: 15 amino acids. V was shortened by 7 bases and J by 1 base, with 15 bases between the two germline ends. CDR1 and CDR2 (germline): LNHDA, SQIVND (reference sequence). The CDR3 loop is CASTYRLVGTDTQYF. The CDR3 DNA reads TGTGCCAGTACCTATCGACTAGTTGGCACAGATACGCAGTATTTT.

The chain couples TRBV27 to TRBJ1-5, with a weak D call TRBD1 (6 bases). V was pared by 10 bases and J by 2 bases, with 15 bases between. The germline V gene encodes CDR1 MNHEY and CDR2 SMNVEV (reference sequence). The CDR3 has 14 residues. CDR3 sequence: CATRGGLGNQPQHF. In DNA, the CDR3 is TGTGCCACGCGAGGGGGGCTTGGCAATCAGCCCCAGCATTTT.

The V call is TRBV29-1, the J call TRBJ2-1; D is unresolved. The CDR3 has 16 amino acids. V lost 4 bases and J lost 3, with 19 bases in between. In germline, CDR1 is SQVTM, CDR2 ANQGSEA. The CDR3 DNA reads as TGCAGCGTTGGGCCCACTCCGAGTGGAGTCTACAATGAGCAGTTCTTC. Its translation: CSVGPTPSGVYNEQFF.